This T cell receptor beta chain is drawn from a study of cytomegalovirus exposure and HLA in healthy donors. The overall study: Unique TCRs numbering roughly 85 million, obtained from HLA-typed donors, made up an early data release. Study observations and caveats: Differences between HLA loci emerged in a later analysis of TCR association rates, with DRB1 most and HLA-C fewest. A later analysis by the authors found several of the most significant clusters apparently linked to common viral pathogens. Earlier analysis found most TCR beta V segments productive about 90% or about 30% of the time.

13 Jbeta primers and 60 Vbeta primers were used for the PCR. Clones were read by immunoSEQ multiplex PCR, and TCRdb kept only the in-frame ones, dropping some. The data contain roughly 190,000 clones, around 68% of them singletons. This clone has just one count. Its antigen is as yet unknown. Specimen: PBMCs. The source is a man aged 40-50 years in good health and CMV-seronegative.

CDR3 residues: CSVADGVQETQYF. CDR3 DNA sequence: TGCAGCGTCGCCGACGGGGTCCAAGAGACCCAGTACTTC. V usage is TRBV29-1 and J usage is TRBJ2-5; the D gene is possibly TRBD2 (5 bases). Per germline, CDR1 SQVTM and CDR2 ANQGSEA. The CDR3 is 13 residues long. V lost 6 bases and J lost 1, with 12 bases in between.